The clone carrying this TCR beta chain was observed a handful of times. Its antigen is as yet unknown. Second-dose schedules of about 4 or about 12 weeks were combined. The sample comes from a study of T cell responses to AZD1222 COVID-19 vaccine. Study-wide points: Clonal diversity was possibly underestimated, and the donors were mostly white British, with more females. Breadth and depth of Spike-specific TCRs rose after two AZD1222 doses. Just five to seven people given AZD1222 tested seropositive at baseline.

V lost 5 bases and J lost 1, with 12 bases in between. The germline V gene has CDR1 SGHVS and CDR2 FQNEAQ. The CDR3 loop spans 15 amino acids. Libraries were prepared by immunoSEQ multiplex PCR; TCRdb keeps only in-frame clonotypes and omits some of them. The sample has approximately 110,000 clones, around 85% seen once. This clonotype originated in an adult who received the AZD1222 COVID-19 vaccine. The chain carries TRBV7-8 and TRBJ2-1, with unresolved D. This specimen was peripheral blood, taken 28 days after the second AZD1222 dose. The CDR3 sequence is CASSTEARSYNEQFF. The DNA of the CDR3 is TGTGCCAGCAGCACCGAAGCGAGATCCTACAATGAGCAGTTCTTC.